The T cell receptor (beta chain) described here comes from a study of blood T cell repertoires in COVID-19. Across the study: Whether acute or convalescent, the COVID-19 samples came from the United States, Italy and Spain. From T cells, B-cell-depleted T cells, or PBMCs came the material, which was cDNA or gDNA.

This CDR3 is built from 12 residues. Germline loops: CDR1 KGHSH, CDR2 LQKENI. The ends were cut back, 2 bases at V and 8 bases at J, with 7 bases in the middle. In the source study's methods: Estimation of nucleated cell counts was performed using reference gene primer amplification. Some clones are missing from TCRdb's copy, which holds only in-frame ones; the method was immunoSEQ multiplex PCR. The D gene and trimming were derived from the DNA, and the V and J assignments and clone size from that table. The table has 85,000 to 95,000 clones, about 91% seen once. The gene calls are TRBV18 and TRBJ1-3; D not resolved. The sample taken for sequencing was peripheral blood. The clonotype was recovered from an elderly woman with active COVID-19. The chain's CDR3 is CASSPKADTIYF. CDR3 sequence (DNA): TGTGCCAGCTCACCAAAGGCGGACACCATATATTTT.